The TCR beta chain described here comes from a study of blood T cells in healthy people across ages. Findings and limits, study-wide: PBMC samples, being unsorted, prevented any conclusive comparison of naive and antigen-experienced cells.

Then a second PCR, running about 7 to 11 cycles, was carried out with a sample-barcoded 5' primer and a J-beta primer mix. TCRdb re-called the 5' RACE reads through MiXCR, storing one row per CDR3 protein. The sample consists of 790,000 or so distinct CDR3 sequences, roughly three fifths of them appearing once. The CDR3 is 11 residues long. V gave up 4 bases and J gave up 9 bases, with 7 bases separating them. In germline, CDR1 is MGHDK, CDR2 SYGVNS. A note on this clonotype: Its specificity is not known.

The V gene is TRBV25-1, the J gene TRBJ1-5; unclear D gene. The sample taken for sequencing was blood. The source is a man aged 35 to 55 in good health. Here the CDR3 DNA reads TGTGCCAGCAGTGGACGTGGGCCCCAGCATTTT. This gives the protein CASSGRGPQHF. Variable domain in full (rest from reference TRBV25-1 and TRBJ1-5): EADIYQTPRYLVIGTGKKITLECSQTMGHDKMYWYQQDPGMELHLIHYSYGVNSTEKGDLSSESTVSRIRTEHFPLTLESARPSHTSQYLCASSGRGPQHFGDGTRLSIL.